The 20 T cell receptor beta chains listed next were all sequenced from one sample in a study of T-cell memory formation after mild COVID-19. TCRdb independently ran MiXCR on the 5' RACE reads; one entry per CDR3 protein. The profile shows 270,000 or so distinct CDR3 sequences, about 20% of them singletons. The material sequenced was PBMCs or a T cell subset sorted from them (not recorded which). These receptors came from a man between 18 and 35 years old who had mild COVID-19 (a few samples of this study predate the infection). Cell type and time point are not known.

At least ten counts were recorded for this clonotype. V is TRBV29-1 and J is TRBJ2-5, with a possible D match to TRBD1 (6 bases). Germline loops: CDR1 SQVTM, CDR2 ANQGSEA. Trimming stripped 3 bases from V and 4 bases from J, with 9 bases between. This CDR3 contains 12 residues. CDR3 sequence (DNA): TGCAGCGTTGACAGGGGAACAGAGACCCAGTACTTC. It is translated as CSVDRGTETQYF.

This clonotype was seen a handful of times. The J gene is TRBJ2-3, the V gene TRBV7-3; D unresolved. Trimming took off 5 bases at V and 6 bases at J, with 15 bases between the two ends. CDR3 size: 14 residues. The germline CDR1 and CDR2 sequences are SGHTA and FQGTGA. The DNA for the CDR3 is TGTGCCAGCAGCCCTGCTCGCGCCAGGGATACGCAGTATTTT. This encodes CASSPARARDTQYF.

The V call is TRBV6-6, the J call TRBJ1-2; perhaps TRBD1 as D (6 bases). Germline V CDR1 and CDR2: MNHNY, SVGAGI (reference sequence). V was shortened by 2 bases and J by 4 bases, with 11 bases between the two germline ends. This CDR3 is built from 14 residues. This CDR3 is CASSYGGLGYGYTF. The CDR3 DNA reads as TGTGCCAGCAGTTACGGGGGGCTCGGCTATGGCTACACCTTC.

This clonotype has a handful of counts. The chain joins TRBV5-1 to TRBJ2-2; 8 bases are shared with TRBD1. V dropped 6 bases and J dropped 0; count of bases not matched to a gene: 4. The CDR3 spans 15 residues. Germline V gives CDR1 SGHRS, CDR2 YFSETQ. CDR3 coding DNA: TGCGCCAGCACCCGGACAGGGACGAACACCGGGGAGCTGTTTTTT. Its translation is CASTRTGTNTGELFF.

The rearrangement links TRBV20-1 to TRBJ2-1; D gene uncertain. V was cut by 1 base and J by 0 bases, with 7 bases left in between. The CDR3 runs 14 residues. Per germline, CDR1 DFQATT and CDR2 SNEGSKA (reference sequence). CDR3 residues: CSARVGSSYNEQFF. The CDR3 DNA follows: TGCAGTGCTAGAGTGGGTAGCTCCTACAATGAGCAGTTCTTC.

The CDR3 DNA reads as TGTGCCAGCAGCGCCCGAGACACATTTGGTGGCTACACCTTC. The encoded protein is CASSARDTFGGYTF. This chain uses TRBV4-2 with TRBJ1-2; no reliable D call. Germline values: CDR1 LGHNA, CDR2 YNFKEQ. The CDR3 has 14 residues. The V and J ends lost 5 bases and 7 bases respectively, with 17 bases between them.

The chain recombines TRBV28 with TRBJ2-7; D may be TRBD1 or TRBD2 (5 bases each). The CDR3 runs 13 residues. Germline assignment: CDR1 MDHEN and CDR2 SYDVKM. Trimming left V 6 bases short and J 6 bases short, with 15 bases between. For the CDR3, the DNA is TGTGCCAGCAGCCAACCCGGGACGGCCGAGCAGTACGTC. Its protein is CASSQPGTAEQYV.

The chain couples TRBV6-6 to TRBJ1-5; 8 positions match TRBD1. The V gene end was trimmed by 6 bases and the J gene end by 2 bases; junction bases not matched to a gene: 6. The CDR3 length is 15 residues. CDR1 is MNHNY and CDR2 is SVGAGI in the germline V gene (reference sequence). The CDR3 DNA is TGTGCCAGCAGCAGACCGGGACAGGGCAATCAGCCCCAGCATTTT. Protein: CASSRPGQGNQPQHF.

This clonotype was observed a few times. V usage is TRBV4-3 and J usage is TRBJ2-3; unclear D gene. Germline CDR1 LGHNA, CDR2 YSLEER. With 0 bases removed from V and 1 base from J, the gap between germline ends came to 14 bases. CDR3 length: 17 residues. This CDR3 reads CASSQDFSGSGTDTQYF. As DNA, the CDR3 is TGCGCCAGCAGCCAAGATTTCTCGGGCTCCGGCACAGATACGCAGTATTTT.

V gene TRBV13 combines with J gene TRBJ2-7, with D possibly TRBD1 on 5 matching bases. Germline-derived CDR1 and CDR2 are PRHDT and FYEKMQ (reference sequence). Trimming cost V 5 bases and J 5 bases, with 13 bases left between them. The CDR3 contains 13 residues. CDR3 amino acids: CASSPDSRDEQYF. In DNA form, the CDR3 reads TGTGCCAGCAGCCCCGACTCCAGGGACGAGCAGTACTTC.

V usage is TRBV5-6 and J usage is TRBJ1-2, with TRBD1 identical over 7 bases. The CDR3 extends over 13 amino acids. The V gene end was trimmed by 5 bases and the J gene end by 4 bases; junction bases not matched to a gene: 5. From germline, CDR1 is SGHDT and CDR2 YYEEEE. CDR3 bases: TGTGCCAGCAGGGAACAGGGGTTCTATGGCTACACCTTC. Translated, it gives CASREQGFYGYTF.

The chain carries TRBV7-2 and TRBJ1-4; D possibly corresponds to TRBD1 (6 bases). Germline V gene lookup returns CDR1 SGHTA and CDR2 FQGNSA. V shed 3 bases and J shed 5 bases, with 13 bases lying between them. The CDR3 consists of 15 residues. The CDR3 reads CASSFDMGGNEKLFF. DNA for the CDR3: TGTGCCAGCAGCTTCGATATGGGGGGCAATGAAAAACTGTTTTTT.

Comments on this clonotype: A much larger clone differs from this one at a single base, so this may be a read error. The V call is TRBV20-1, the J call TRBJ1-5; D is undetermined. Germline CDR1 and CDR2: DFQATT and SNEGSKA (reference sequence). This CDR3 spans 13 amino acids. CDR3 amino acids: CSASPDSNQPQNF. DNA for the CDR3: TGCAGTGCTAGTCCAGATAGCAATCAGCCCCAGAATTTT.

This clonotype was found a few times. This chain joins TRBV20-1 and TRBJ2-7, with 12 bases that match TRBD1. The CDR3 extends over 15 amino acids. V dropped 2 bases and J dropped 5; count of bases not matched to a gene: 7. Germline V CDR1 and CDR2: DFQATT, SNEGSKA (reference sequence). The CDR3: CSARPGTGGGHEQYV. As DNA, the CDR3 is TGCAGTGCTAGACCCGGGACAGGGGGCGGCCACGAGCAGTACGTC.

This clonotype came up many times. This chain links TRBV4-1 with TRBJ1-5; D perhaps matches TRBD1 (6 bases). This CDR3 region has 15 residues. Per the germline V gene, CDR1 is MGHRA and CDR2 is YSYEKL. V was clipped by 4 bases and J by 1 base, with 11 bases between them. This chain's CDR3 is CASSPGGQSNQPQHF. DNA of the CDR3: TGCGCCAGCAGCCCTGGAGGACAGAGCAATCAGCCCCAGCATTTT.

V gene TRBV7-9 combines with J gene TRBJ1-1; no reliable D call. V lost 4 bases and J lost 0, with 12 bases in between. CDR1 SEHNR and CDR2 FQNEAQ come from the germline V gene (reference sequence). The CDR3 extends over 15 amino acids. The CDR3 coding sequence is TGTGCCAGCAGCTCAGGAGATCCGATGAACACTGAAGCTTTCTTT. It specifies CASSSGDPMNTEAFF.

In its sample, this clonotype was seen a few times. The chain has TRBV7-9 and TRBJ2-5; perhaps TRBD2 as D (6 bases). V was pared by 3 bases and J by 5 bases, with 19 bases between. Germline CDR1 and CDR2: SEHNR and FQNEAQ (reference sequence). The CDR3 sequence is 16 residues long. The CDR3 DNA reads as TGTGCCAGCAGCTTCTTACAGCGGGCCTTGTTGGAGACCCAGTACTTC. The encoded protein is CASSFLQRALLETQYF.

This clonotype was counted a few times. The chain has TRBV3-1 and TRBJ2-6; 13 bases agree with TRBD2. CDR1 and CDR2 (germline): LGHDT, YNNKEL (reference sequence). This CDR3 comprises 18 residues. Losses at the gene ends were 0 bases for V and 2 bases for J; bases not matched to a gene: 1. DNA of the CDR3: TGTGCCAGCAGCCAAGAGACTAGCGGGGGGACTGGGGCCAACGTCCTGACTTTC. Its protein is CASSQETSGGTGANVLTF.

The V and J genes are TRBV4-1 and TRBJ2-2, with no clear D. The germline V gene encodes CDR1 MGHRA and CDR2 YSYEKL. V lost 1 base and J 7 bases, leaving 4 bases between the germline ends. The CDR3 runs to 12 residues. CDR3 region: CASSQVDGELFF. The CDR3 coding sequence is TGCGCCAGCAGCCAAGTGGACGGGGAGCTGTTTTTT.

This clonotype was picked up a small number of times. V gene TRBV11-2 combines with J gene TRBJ1-2, with D possibly matching TRBD1 (5 bases). The CDR3 contains 13 residues. Looked up from germline, CDR1 is SGHAT and CDR2 is FQNNGV. V lost 7 bases to trimming and J lost 4 bases, with 13 bases between them. CDR3 nucleotide sequence: TGTGCCAGCACCCGGGGGTGGGTCTATGGCTACACCTTC. Its protein product is CASTRGWVYGYTF.